The rows below give T cell receptor beta chains drawn from one sample of a study of neoadjuvant nivolumab and ipilimumab in lung cancer. Here immunoSEQ multiplex PCR was the method, and the copy in TCRdb shows in-frame clones only, minus some. The profile shows 13,000 or so clones, 95% of them singletons. The sequencing here drew on peripheral blood, taken after neoadjuvant nivolumab, alone or with ipilimumab, at or shortly before surgery. The receptors derive from an adult with non-small cell lung cancer. Each CDR3 is given with its conserved first and last residue. The D gene is left open where the match is weak. A clone size is listed for some rows: how often the clone was seen (once, few, many), or a class if it is expanded.

J: TRBJ1-3
size: .
V: TRBV11-2
D: TRBD1
CDR3: CASSLRDRENTIYF
DNA: TGTGCCAGCAGCCTCCGGGACAGGGAAAACACCATATATTTT

J: TRBJ2-3
size: .
V: TRBV5-1
D: .
CDR3: CASSSISGARGTDTQYF
DNA: TGCGCCAGCAGCTCAATCTCGGGGGCCCGTGGCACAGATACGCAGTATTTT

J: TRBJ2-7
size: .
V: TRBV9
D: TRBD2
CDR3: CASSVGSGSWYEQYF
DNA: TGTGCCAGCAGCGTAGGGAGCGGGAGCTGGTACGAGCAGTACTTC

J: TRBJ2-1
size: .
V: TRBV18
D: TRBD2
CDR3: CASHVGLAYNEQFF
DNA: TGTGCCAGCCACGTCGGACTAGCGTACAATGAGCAGTTCTTC

J: TRBJ2-5
size: .
V: TRBV7-2
D: .
CDR3: CASSSPDSLGTQYF
DNA: TGTGCCAGCAGCTCCCCCGACAGTCTTGGGACCCAGTACTTC

J: TRBJ2-1
size: .
V: TRBV7-2
D: TRBD2
CDR3: CASSLGASGRVGNEQFF
DNA: TGTGCCAGCAGCTTAGGGGCTAGCGGGAGAGTCGGGAATGAGCAGTTCTTC

J: TRBJ2-1
size: .
V: TRBV5-4
D: .
CDR3: CASSSRGNEQFF
DNA: TGTGCCAGCAGCTCCCGGGGCAATGAGCAGTTCTTC

J: TRBJ2-5
size: .
V: TRBV30
D: .
CDR3: CAWSPSSVQETQYF
DNA: TGTGCCTGGAGTCCTTCGTCAGTACAAGAGACCCAGTACTTC

J: TRBJ2-1
size: .
V: TRBV2
D: TRBD1
CDR3: CASIRQGWGNEQFF
DNA: TGTGCCAGCATTCGACAGGGCTGGGGCAATGAGCAGTTCTTC

J: TRBJ2-1
size: .
V: TRBV7-3
D: TRBD2
CDR3: CASSLTSAGGAYNEQFF
DNA: TGTGCCAGCAGCTTAACTAGTGCGGGAGGGGCCTACAATGAGCAGTTCTTC

J: TRBJ1-3
size: .
V: TRBV18
D: TRBD1
CDR3: CASSPVTTGMPSGNTIYF
DNA: TGTGCCAGCTCACCCGTAACGACAGGGATGCCTTCTGGAAACACCATATATTTT

J: TRBJ2-1
size: .
V: TRBV7-3
D: TRBD1
CDR3: CASSLTGQGRNEQFF
DNA: TGTGCCAGCAGCTTAACCGGACAGGGGAGGAATGAGCAGTTCTTC

J: TRBJ2-3
size: once
V: TRBV10-3
D: TRBD2
CDR3: CAITGTSGSDHTQYF
DNA: TGTGCCATCACTGGGACTAGCGGGAGTGATCATACGCAGTATTTT

J: TRBJ1-2
size: .
V: TRBV4-2
D: .
CDR3: CASSQARTGSAYGYTF
DNA: TGTGCCAGCAGCCAAGCGAGAACAGGGAGCGCCTATGGCTACACCTTC

J: TRBJ2-2
size: .
V: TRBV21-1
D: .
CDR3: CASSKEDSGRAHTGELFF
DNA: TGTGCCAGCAGCAAAGAAGATAGCGGGAGGGCCCACACCGGGGAGCTGTTTTTT